Below are 19 T cell receptor beta chains sequenced from a single sample in a study of regulatory T cells in long-lasting Graves disease. Assembly of TCR beta libraries relied on iRepertoire HTBI primers together with Arm-PCR of CDR3 regions. Each CDR3 protein gets one entry after TCRdb re-called the multiplex PCR reads with MiXCR. The table lists 350,000 to 450,000 distinct CDR3 sequences, 23% of them singletons. Stated time point: persistent/refractory GD, antithyroid drugs over 5 years with positive TRAb. Generation of the TCR library employed RNA extracted from PBMCs. The sequenced sample was peripheral blood mononuclear cells (PBMCs), obtained when the disease was refractory, from a patient treated with antithyroid drugs. The receptor source for this set is a woman aged 40 to 50 with Graves disease.

This chain links TRBV6-5 with TRBJ2-3; TRBD2 agrees at 10 bases. Trimming cost V 2 bases and J 5 bases; bases outside gene matches: 7. This CDR3 has 16 amino acids. Germline V gene sequence: CDR1 MNHEY, CDR2 SVGAGI. In DNA form, the CDR3 reads TGTGCCAGCAGTTACGGTAGCGGGAGGCCTGGAGATACGCAGTATTTT. It is translated as CASSYGSGRPGDTQYF.

This clonotype occurred many times. This chain links TRBV11-2 with TRBJ2-7; D unclear. The CDR3 has 13 amino acids. Germline CDR1 is SGHAT and CDR2 is FQNNGV. Trimming removed 2 bases from V and 3 bases from J, with 8 bases in between. CDR3: CASSLSQLYEQYF. DNA of the CDR3: TGTGCCAGCAGCTTAAGCCAGCTCTACGAGCAGTACTTC.

This clonotype was found many times. The DNA of the CDR3 is TGTGCCAGCAGCTTCGGGACAGGGTTTTGGACCGGGGAGCTGTTTTTT. This encodes CASSFGTGFWTGELFF. The V call is TRBV11-1, the J call TRBJ2-2, with 9 bases lining up with TRBD1. Germline lookup yields CDR1 SGHAT and CDR2 FQDESV (reference sequence). The CDR3 runs to 16 residues. J lost 5 bases, V lost 3 bases, and 7 bases had no gene match.

The chain couples TRBV7-9 to TRBJ2-7, with TRBD1 as a possible D gene (6 bases). V was clipped by 1 base and J by 6 bases, with 19 bases between them. This CDR3 has 16 amino acids. CDR1 is SEHNR, CDR2 FQNEAQ, per germline (reference sequence). CDR3 region: CASSLGTDPPPFEQYF. The CDR3 DNA reads as TGTGCCAGCAGCTTAGGGACAGACCCTCCCCCTTTCGAGCAGTACTTC.

This clonotype was recorded many times. The gene calls are TRBV28 and TRBJ2-5; 7 bases align to TRBD1. CDR3 length: 14 residues. The V segment lost 1 base and the J segment 5 bases; nucleotides outside the gene matches: 4. CDR1 and CDR2 (germline): MDHEN, SYDVKM. CDR3 region: CASSLYRGEETQYF. DNA for the CDR3: TGTGCCAGCAGTTTATACAGGGGAGAGGAGACCCAGTACTTC.

This clonotype was observed many times. The gene calls are TRBV11-2 and TRBJ2-7; TRBD2 matches 7 bases. CDR3 length equals 17 residues. The germline gives CDR1 SGHAT, CDR2 FQNNGV. V lost 5 bases, J lost 3 bases, and 16 bases stayed unmatched. CDR3 bases: TGTGCCAGCAGCGCAAGGTCCCCTAGCGGAGAGCTCTACGAGCAGTACTTC. Protein: CASSARSPSGELYEQYF. Drawing the rest from reference TRBV11-2 and TRBJ2-7, the complete variable domain is EAGVAQSPRYKIIEKRQSVAFWCNPISGHATLYWYQQILGQGPKLLIQFQNNGVVDDSQLPKDRFSAERLKGVDSTLKIQPAKLEDSAVYLCASSARSPSGELYEQYFGPGTRLTVT.

This clonotype was detected ten times or more. The rearrangement uses TRBV5-6 and TRBJ1-2; D gene uncertain. Trimming shortened V by 3 bases and J by 5 bases, and 11 bases separated the two germline ends. This CDR3 is built from 13 residues. Germline assignment: CDR1 SGHDT and CDR2 YYEEEE. Written as DNA, the CDR3 is TGTGCCAGCAGCTCCAAGGTCGCGTATGGCTACACCTTC. It encodes CASSSKVAYGYTF.

This chain joins TRBV19 and TRBJ1-5; TRBD1 matches at 9 bases. After removal of 5 bases from V and 7 bases from J, the junction contained 6 bases not matched to a gene. The germline V gene has CDR1 LNHDA and CDR2 SQIVND (reference sequence). The CDR3 contains 14 residues. The DNA for the CDR3 is TGTGCCAGTAGTCGGACAGGGGATCGGCAGCCCCAGCATTTT. This codes for CASSRTGDRQPQHF.

The rearrangement joins TRBV6-1 to TRBJ1-1; D remains ambiguous. The CDR3 extends over 15 amino acids. CDR1 and CDR2 (germline): MNHNS, SASEGT. The germline V and J ends were trimmed by 1 base and 0 bases, with 9 bases remaining between them. CDR3 nucleotides: TGTGCCAGCAGTGAAGAAAAGGGCCTGAACACTGAAGCTTTCTTT. This encodes CASSEEKGLNTEAFF.

V gene TRBV11-2 combines with J gene TRBJ1-4; 8 bases match TRBD1. The CDR3 totals 15 residues. Germline loops: CDR1 SGHAT, CDR2 FQNNGV. V shed 8 bases, J shed 8 bases, and the junction held 13 bases outside the gene matches. Here the CDR3 DNA reads TGTGCCAGCGGCCACCACAGACAGGGGAACGAAAAACTGTTTTTT. It codes for CASGHHRQGNEKLFF.

This clonotype was counted a single time. CDR3 nucleotide sequence: TGTGCCAGCACTTCCGGGACAGGGGATCCCCTCCACTTT. It translates to CASTSGTGDPLHF. The chain employs TRBV28 and TRBJ1-6; 10 bases fit TRBD1. With V trimmed by 7 bases and J by 13 bases, 7 bases remained unmatched. The V gene's germline CDR1 is MDHEN and CDR2 SYDVKM. The CDR3 is made up of 13 amino acids.

This clonotype appeared a few times. V gene TRBV28 combines with J gene TRBJ2-1; D is perhaps TRBD2 (6 bases). Germline V gene data show CDR1 as MDHEN and CDR2 as SYDVKM. Deletions cut 3 bases from V and 10 bases from J, with 16 bases between. CDR3 length: 14 amino acids. The CDR3 reads CASSLVAEAAEQFF. As DNA, the CDR3 is TGTGCCAGCAGTTTGGTAGCGGAGGCCGCGGAGCAGTTCTTC.

This clonotype was observed at least ten times. This sequence joins TRBV6-1 and TRBJ2-6; possibly TRBD1 for D (5 bases). Germline values: CDR1 MNHNS, CDR2 SASEGT. The CDR3 extends over 15 amino acids. V was trimmed by 7 bases and J by 0 bases, leaving 10 bases between them. CDR3 in amino acids: CASNPGSSGANVLTF. The CDR3 nucleotides are TGTGCCAGCAATCCAGGGTCCTCTGGGGCCAACGTCCTGACTTTC.

This clonotype has only a few counts. This chain uses TRBV5-1 with TRBJ1-1; 10 bases are a match to TRBD1. The CDR3 consists of 14 residues. From germline, CDR1 is SGHRS and CDR2 YFSETQ. With 3 bases clipped from V and 9 bases from J, the junction kept 8 bases outside the gene matches. The CDR3 spells CASSSTGQGGQAFF. CDR3 DNA: TGCGCCAGCAGCTCTACAGGACAGGGGGGACAAGCTTTCTTT.

This clonotype was seen only a few times. This may come from a read error, since a much larger clone is one base off. V usage is TRBV12-3 or TRBV12-4 and J usage is TRBJ1-5, with D hard to call. Between the trimmed V and J ends, which lost 3 bases and 1 base, there was a span of 4 bases. The CDR3 covers 13 residues. CDR3 nucleotide sequence: TGTGCCAGCAGTTTCAGGAGCAATCAGCCCCAGCATTTT. This codes for CASSFRSNQPQHF.

Note on this clonotype: Possible read error: a much larger clone is one base away. This sequence joins TRBV12-3 or TRBV12-4 and TRBJ1-5; D is unresolved. The CDR3 has 13 amino acids. The CDR3 nucleotides are TGTGCCAGCAGTGACCTGACTTACTGGCCCCGGCATTTT. As protein: CASSDLTYWPRHF.

At least ten counts were recorded for this clonotype. The chain is built from TRBV28 and TRBJ1-4, with a weak D call TRBD1 (6 bases). V was pared by 5 bases and J by 8 bases, with 18 bases between. The germline CDR1 and CDR2 sequences are MDHEN and SYDVKM. The CDR3 is 15 amino acids. The CDR3, as DNA: TGTGCCAGCAGTGATCCCAGGGGATTTAACGAAAAACTGTTTTTT. Protein: CASSDPRGFNEKLFF.

As to this clonotype: At one of its ends the junction is not consistent with the germline gene, which may arise from a read error. The chain links TRBV7-9 to TRBJ1-3; D uncertain. Germline V lookup: CDR1 SEHNR, CDR2 FQNEAQ (reference sequence). The CDR3 length is 17 residues. The CDR3 loop is CASSLYDGLSSGDTIYF. Written as DNA, the CDR3 is TGTGCCAGCAGCTTATACGACGGACTCAGCTCTGGAGACACCATATATTTT. Drawing the rest from reference TRBV7-9 and TRBJ1-3, the complete variable domain is DTGVSQNPRHKITKRGQNVTFRCDPISEHNRLYWYRQTLGQGPEFLTYFQNEAQLEKSRLLSDRFSAERPKGSFSTLEIQRTEQGDSAMYLCASSLYDGLSSGDTIYFGEGSWLTVV.

This clonotype was seen at least ten times. This chain uses TRBV13 with TRBJ2-2; perhaps TRBD1 as D (5 bases). In germline, CDR1 is PRHDT, CDR2 FYEKMQ (reference sequence). The CDR3 covers 13 residues. V was shortened by 10 bases and J by 4 bases, with 13 bases between the two germline ends. Here the CDR3 reads CATQSRVTGELFF. Written as DNA, the CDR3 is TGTGCCACCCAGAGCAGGGTCACCGGGGAGCTGTTTTTT. The whole variable domain, filled in from reference TRBV13 and TRBJ2-2, reads AAGVIQSPRHLIKEKRETATLKCYPIPRHDTVYWYQQGPGQDPQFLISFYEKMQSDKGSIPDRFSAQQFSDYHSELNMSSLELGDSALYFCATQSRVTGELFFGEGSRLTVL.